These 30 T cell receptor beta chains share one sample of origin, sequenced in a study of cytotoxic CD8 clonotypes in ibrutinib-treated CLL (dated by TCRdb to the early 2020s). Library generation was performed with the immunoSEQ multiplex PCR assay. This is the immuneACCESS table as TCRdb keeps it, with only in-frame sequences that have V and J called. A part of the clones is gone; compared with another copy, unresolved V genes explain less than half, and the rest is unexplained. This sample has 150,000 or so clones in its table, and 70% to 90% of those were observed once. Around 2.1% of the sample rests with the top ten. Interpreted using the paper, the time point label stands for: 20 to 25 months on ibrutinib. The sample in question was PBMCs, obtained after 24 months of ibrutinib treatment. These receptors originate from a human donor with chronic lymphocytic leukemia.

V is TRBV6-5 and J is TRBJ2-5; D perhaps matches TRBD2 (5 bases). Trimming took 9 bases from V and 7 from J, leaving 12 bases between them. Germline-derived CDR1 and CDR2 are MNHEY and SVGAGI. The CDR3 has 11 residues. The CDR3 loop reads CASRGGRTQYF. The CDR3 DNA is TGTGCCAGTCGGGGTGGCAGGACCCAGTACTTC.

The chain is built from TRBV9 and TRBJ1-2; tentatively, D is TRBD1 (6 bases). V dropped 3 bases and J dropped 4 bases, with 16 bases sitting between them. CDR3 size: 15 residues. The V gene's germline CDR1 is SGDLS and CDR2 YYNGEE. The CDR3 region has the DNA TGTGCCAGCAGCGCTACCGGCAGGGGTAGCTATGGCTACACCTTC. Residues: CASSATGRGSYGYTF.

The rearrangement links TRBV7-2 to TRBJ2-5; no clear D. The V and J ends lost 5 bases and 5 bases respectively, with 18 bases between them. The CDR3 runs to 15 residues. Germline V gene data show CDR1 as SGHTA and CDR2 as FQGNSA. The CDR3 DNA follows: TGTGCCAGCAGCCCTTCACCAAGGAGTTGGGAGACCCAGTACTTC. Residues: CASSPSPRSWETQYF.

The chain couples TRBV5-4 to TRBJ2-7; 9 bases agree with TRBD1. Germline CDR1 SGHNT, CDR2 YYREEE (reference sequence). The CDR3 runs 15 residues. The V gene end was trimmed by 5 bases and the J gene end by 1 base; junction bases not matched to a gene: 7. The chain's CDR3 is CASRATGGASYEQYF. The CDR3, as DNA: TGTGCCAGCAGGGCAACAGGGGGCGCGTCCTACGAGCAGTACTTC. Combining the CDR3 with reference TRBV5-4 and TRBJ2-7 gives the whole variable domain ETGVTQSPTHLIKTRGQQVTLRCSSQSGHNTVSWYQQALGQGPQFIFQYYREEENGRGNFPPRFSGLQFPNYSSELNVNALELDDSALYLCASRATGGASYEQYFGPGTRLTVT.

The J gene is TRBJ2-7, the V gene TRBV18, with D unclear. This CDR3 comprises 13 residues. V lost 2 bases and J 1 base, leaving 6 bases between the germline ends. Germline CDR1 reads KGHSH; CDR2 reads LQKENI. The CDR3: CASSPSRSYEQYF. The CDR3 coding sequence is TGTGCCAGCTCACCAAGCCGGTCCTACGAGCAGTACTTC.

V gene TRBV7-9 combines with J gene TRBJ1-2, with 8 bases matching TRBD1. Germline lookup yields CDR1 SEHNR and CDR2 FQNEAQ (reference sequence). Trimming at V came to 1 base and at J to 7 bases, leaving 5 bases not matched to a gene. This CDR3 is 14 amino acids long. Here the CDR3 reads CASSLVQGVGGYTF. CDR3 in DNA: TGTGCCAGCAGCTTAGTACAGGGGGTCGGTGGCTACACCTTC. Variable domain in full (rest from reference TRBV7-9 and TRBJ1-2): DTGVSQNPRHKITKRGQNVTFRCDPISEHNRLYWYRQTLGQGPEFLTYFQNEAQLEKSRLLSDRFSAERPKGSFSTLEIQRTEQGDSAMYLCASSLVQGVGGYTFGSGTRLTVV.

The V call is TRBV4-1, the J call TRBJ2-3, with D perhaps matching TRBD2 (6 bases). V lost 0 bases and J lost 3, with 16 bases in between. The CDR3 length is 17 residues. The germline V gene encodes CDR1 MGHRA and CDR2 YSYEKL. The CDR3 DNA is TGCGCCAGCAGCCAAGAATCCCCCACGGGAGTAACAGATACGCAGTATTTT. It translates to CASSQESPTGVTDTQYF.

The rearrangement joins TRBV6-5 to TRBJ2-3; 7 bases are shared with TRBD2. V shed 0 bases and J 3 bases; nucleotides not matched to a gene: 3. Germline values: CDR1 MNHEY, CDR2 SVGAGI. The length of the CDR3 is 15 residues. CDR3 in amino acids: CASSYSGGGTDTQYF. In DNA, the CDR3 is TGTGCCAGCAGTTACTCGGGGGGAGGGACAGATACGCAGTATTTT.

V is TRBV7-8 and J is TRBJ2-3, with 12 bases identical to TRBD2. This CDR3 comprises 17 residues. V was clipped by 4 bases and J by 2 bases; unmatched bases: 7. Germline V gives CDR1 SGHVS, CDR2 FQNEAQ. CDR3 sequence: CASSSRTSGKLTDTQYF. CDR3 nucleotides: TGTGCCAGCAGCTCCCGGACTAGCGGGAAACTCACAGATACGCAGTATTTT. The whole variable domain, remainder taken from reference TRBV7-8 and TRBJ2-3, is GAGVSQSPRYKVAKRGQDVALRCDPISGHVSLFWYQQALGQGPEFLTYFQNEAQLDKSGLPSDRFFAERPEGSVSTLKIQRTQQEDSAVYLCASSSRTSGKLTDTQYFGPGTRLTVL.

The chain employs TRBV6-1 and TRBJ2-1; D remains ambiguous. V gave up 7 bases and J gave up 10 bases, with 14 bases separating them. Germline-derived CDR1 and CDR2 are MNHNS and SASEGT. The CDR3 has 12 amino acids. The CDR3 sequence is CASTPGFKEQFF. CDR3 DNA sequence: TGTGCCAGCACCCCCGGGTTTAAGGAGCAGTTCTTC.

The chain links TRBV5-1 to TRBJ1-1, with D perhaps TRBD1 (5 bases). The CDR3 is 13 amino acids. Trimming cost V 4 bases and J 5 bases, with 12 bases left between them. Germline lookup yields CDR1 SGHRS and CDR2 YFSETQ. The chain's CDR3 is CASSHVGGTEAFF. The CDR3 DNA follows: TGCGCCAGCAGCCACGTCGGGGGGACTGAAGCTTTCTTT.

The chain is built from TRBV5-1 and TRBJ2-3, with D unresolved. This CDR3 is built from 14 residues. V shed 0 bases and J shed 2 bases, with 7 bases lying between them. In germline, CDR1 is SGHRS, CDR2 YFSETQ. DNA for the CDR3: TGCGCCAGCAGCTTGGGGCAGCACACAGATACGCAGTATTTT. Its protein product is CASSLGQHTDTQYF.

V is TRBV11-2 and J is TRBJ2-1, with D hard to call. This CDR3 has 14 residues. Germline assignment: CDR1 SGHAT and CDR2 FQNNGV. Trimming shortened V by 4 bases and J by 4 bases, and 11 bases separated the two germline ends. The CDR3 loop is CASSSPAIYNEQFF. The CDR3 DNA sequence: TGTGCCAGCAGCTCCCCGGCTATATACAATGAGCAGTTCTTC.

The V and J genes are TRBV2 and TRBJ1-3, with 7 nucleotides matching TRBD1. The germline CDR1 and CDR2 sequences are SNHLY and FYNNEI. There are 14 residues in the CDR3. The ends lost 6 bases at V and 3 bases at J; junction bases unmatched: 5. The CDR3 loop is CASSEQGNGNTIYF. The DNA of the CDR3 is TGTGCCAGCAGCGAACAGGGGAATGGAAACACCATATATTTT.

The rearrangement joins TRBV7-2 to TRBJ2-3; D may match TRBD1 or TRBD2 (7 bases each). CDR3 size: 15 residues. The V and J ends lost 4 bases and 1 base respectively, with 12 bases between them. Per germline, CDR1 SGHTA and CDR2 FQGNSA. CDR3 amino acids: CASSWSGTGTDTQYF. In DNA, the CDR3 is TGTGCCAGCAGCTGGAGCGGGACAGGCACAGATACGCAGTATTTT.

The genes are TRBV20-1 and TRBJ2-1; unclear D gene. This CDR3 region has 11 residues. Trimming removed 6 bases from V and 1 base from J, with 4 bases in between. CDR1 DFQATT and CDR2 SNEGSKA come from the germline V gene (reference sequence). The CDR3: CSAGSYNEQFF. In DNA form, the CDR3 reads TGCAGTGCGGGATCCTACAATGAGCAGTTCTTC.

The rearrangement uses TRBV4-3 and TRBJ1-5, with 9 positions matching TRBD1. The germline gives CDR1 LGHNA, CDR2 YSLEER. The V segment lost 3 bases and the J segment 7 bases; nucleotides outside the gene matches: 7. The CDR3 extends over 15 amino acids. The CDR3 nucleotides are TGCGCCAGCAGCCAGGGCACAGGGGGCGGGCAGCCCCAGCATTTT. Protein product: CASSQGTGGGQPQHF.

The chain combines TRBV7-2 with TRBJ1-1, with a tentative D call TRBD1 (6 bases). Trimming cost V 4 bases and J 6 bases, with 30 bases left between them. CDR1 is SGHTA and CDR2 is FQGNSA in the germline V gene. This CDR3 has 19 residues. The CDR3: CASSSKTGTTYRGSAEAFF. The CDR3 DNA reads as TGTGCCAGCAGCTCGAAGACCGGGACAACCTACCGGGGTAGTGCTGAAGCTTTCTTT. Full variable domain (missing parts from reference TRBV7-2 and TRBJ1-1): GAGVSQSPSNKVTEKGKDVELRCDPISGHTALYWYRQSLGQGLEFLIYFQGNSAPDKSGLPSDRFSAERTGGSVSTLTIQRTQQEDSAVYLCASSSKTGTTYRGSAEAFFGQGTRLTVV.

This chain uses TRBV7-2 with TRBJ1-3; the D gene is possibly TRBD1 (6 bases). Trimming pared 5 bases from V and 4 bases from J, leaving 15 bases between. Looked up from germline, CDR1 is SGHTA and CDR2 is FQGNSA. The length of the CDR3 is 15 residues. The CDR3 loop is CASSPGAGPGNTIYF. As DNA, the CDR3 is TGTGCCAGCAGCCCAGGGGCTGGGCCAGGAAACACCATATATTTT.

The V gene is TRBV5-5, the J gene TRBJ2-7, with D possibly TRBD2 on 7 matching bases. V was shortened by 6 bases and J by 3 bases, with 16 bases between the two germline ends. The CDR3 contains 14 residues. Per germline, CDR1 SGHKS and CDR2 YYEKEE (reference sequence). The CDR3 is CASTRAGAGYEQYF. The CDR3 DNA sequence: TGTGCCAGCACTCGCGCGGGGGCTGGCTACGAGCAGTACTTC. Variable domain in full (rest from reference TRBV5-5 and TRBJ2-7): DAGVTQSPTHLIKTRGQQVTLRCSPISGHKSVSWYQQVLGQGPQFIFQYYEKEERGRGNFPDRFSARQFPNYSSELNVNALLLGDSALYLCASTRAGAGYEQYFGPGTRLTVT.

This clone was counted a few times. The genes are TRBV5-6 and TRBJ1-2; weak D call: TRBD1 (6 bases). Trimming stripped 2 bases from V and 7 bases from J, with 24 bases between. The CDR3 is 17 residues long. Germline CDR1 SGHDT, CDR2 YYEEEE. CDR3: CASSLTAPRGSIGGYTF. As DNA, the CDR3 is TGTGCCAGCAGCTTAACGGCCCCGAGGGGGTCTATAGGTGGCTACACCTTC.

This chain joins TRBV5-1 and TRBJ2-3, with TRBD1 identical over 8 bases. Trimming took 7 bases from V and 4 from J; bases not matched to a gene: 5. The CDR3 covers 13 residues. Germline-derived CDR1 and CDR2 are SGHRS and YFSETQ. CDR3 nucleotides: TGCGCCAGCGCAGGGGGCTTAGCAGATACGCAGTATTTT. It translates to CASAGGLADTQYF.

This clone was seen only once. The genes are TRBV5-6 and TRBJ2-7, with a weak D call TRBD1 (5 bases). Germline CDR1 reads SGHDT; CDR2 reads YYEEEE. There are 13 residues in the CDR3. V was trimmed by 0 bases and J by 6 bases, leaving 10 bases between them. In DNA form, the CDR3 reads TGTGCCAGCAGCTTGGCGGTCAGGGCCGAGCAGTACTTC. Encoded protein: CASSLAVRAEQYF. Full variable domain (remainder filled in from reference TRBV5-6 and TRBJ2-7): DAGVTQSPTHLIKTRGQQVTLRCSPKSGHDTVSWYQQALGQGPQFIFQYYEEEERQRGNFPDRFSGHQFPNYSSELNVNALLLGDSALYLCASSLAVRAEQYFGPGTRLTVT.

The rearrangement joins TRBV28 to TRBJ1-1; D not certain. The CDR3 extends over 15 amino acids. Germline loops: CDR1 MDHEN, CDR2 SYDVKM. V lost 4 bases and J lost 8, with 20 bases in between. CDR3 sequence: CASSSPRAQRVEAFF. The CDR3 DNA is TGTGCCAGCAGTTCCCCGCGGGCCCAACGGGTCGAAGCTTTCTTT. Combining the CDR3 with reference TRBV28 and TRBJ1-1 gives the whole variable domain DVKVTQSSRYLVKRTGEKVFLECVQDMDHENMFWYRQDPGLGLRLIYFSYDVKMKEKGDIPEGYSVSREKKERFSLILESASTNQTSMYLCASSSPRAQRVEAFFGQGTRLTVV.

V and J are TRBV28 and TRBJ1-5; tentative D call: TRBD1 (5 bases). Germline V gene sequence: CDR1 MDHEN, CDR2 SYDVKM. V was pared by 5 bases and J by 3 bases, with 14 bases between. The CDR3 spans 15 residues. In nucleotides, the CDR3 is TGTGCCAGCAGTCGTGAAGGGGTCTCCAATCAGCCCCAGCATTTT. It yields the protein CASSREGVSNQPQHF.

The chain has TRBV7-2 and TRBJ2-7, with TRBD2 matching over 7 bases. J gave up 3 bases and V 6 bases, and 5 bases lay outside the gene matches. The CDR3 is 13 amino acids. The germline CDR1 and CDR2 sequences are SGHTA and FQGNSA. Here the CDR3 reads CASSPPGGYEQYF. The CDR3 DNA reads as TGTGCCAGCAGTCCGCCGGGGGGCTACGAGCAGTACTTC. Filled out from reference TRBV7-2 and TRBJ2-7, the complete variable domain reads GAGVSQSPSNKVTEKGKDVELRCDPISGHTALYWYRQSLGQGLEFLIYFQGNSAPDKSGLPSDRFSAERTGGSVSTLTIQRTQQEDSAVYLCASSPPGGYEQYFGPGTRLTVT.

The CDR3 here is CASSRDRKNTEAFF. For the CDR3, the DNA is TGTGCCAGCAGCCGAGACAGAAAGAACACTGAAGCTTTCTTT. The chain employs TRBV7-2 and TRBJ1-1; possibly TRBD1 for D (5 bases). The V end lost 5 bases, the J end lost 1 base, and 11 bases lay between the germline ends. Germline CDR1 SGHTA, CDR2 FQGNSA. The length of the CDR3 is 14 residues.

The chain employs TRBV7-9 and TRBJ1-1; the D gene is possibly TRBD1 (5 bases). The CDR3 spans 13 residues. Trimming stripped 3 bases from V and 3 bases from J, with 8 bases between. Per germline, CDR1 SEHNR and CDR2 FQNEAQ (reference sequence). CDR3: CASSFGRDTEAFF. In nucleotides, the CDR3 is TGTGCCAGCAGCTTTGGCAGGGACACTGAAGCTTTCTTT.

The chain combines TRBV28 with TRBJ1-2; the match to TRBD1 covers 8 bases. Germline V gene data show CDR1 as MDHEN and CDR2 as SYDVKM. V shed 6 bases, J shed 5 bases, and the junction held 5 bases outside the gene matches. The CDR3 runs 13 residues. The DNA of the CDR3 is TGTGCCAGCAGCCCGGGACAGGAATATGGCTACACCTTC. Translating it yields CASSPGQEYGYTF.

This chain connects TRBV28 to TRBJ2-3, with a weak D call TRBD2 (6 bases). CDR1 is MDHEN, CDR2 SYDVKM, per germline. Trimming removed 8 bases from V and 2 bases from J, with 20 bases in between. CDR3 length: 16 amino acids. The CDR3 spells CASLRGTRFVTDTQYF. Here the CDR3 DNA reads TGTGCCAGCTTACGGGGGACCCGGTTTGTCACAGATACGCAGTATTTT.